The 22 T cell receptor beta chains in this list originate from one sample, sequenced in a study of cytomegalovirus exposure and HLA in healthy donors. 13 Jbeta primers and 60 Vbeta primers were used for the PCR. The table came from immunoSEQ multiplex PCR; TCRdb's copy has only in-frame clones and leaves some out. This table has about 130,000 clones, about three quarters appearing once. The sample consisted of PBMCs. These receptors originate from a young man in good health and CMV-seronegative.

This clone came up a few times. The rearrangement uses TRBV6-6 and TRBJ2-7; maybe TRBD1 (5 bases). Trimming stripped 5 bases from V and 0 bases from J, with 8 bases between. This CDR3 is 13 amino acids long. Germline lookup yields CDR1 MNHNY and CDR2 SVGAGI (reference sequence). CDR3: CASSRQSSYEQYF. In DNA, the CDR3 is TGTGCCAGCAGTCGACAGAGCTCCTACGAGCAGTACTTC.

The gene calls are TRBV5-1 and TRBJ2-2; 8 bases map to TRBD2. Germline-derived CDR1 and CDR2 are SGHRS and YFSETQ. J was trimmed by 4 bases and V by 0 bases; bases with no gene match: 11. CDR3 length: 18 residues. CDR3 bases: TGCGCCAGCAGCTTGGTGCCTCCGGGGGGGGCCGGCACCGGGGAGCTGTTTTTT. Translating gives CASSLVPPGGAGTGELFF.

The chain employs TRBV4-1 and TRBJ2-2; 10 bases are a match to TRBD2. V shed 3 bases and J 6 bases; nucleotides not matched to a gene: 13. This CDR3 has 18 residues. Germline CDR1 reads MGHRA; CDR2 reads YSYEKL. The CDR3 region has the DNA TGCGCCAGCAGCCATTCTCGAGCGGGGGGGCGAGGGGCCGGGGAGCTGTTTTTT. Amino acids: CASSHSRAGGRGAGELFF.

This CDR3 reads CASTDSSYEQYF. The CDR3, as DNA: TGCGCCAGCACAGACAGCTCCTACGAGCAGTACTTC. The chain has TRBV10-2 and TRBJ2-7, with D tentatively TRBD1 (5 bases). The CDR3 is 12 amino acids. CDR1 and CDR2 (germline): WSHSY, SAAADI. The V and J ends lost 7 bases and 0 bases respectively, with 7 bases between them.

CDR3 sequence: CAWRGRREEGYTF. The CDR3 DNA sequence: TGTGCCTGGAGAGGAAGGAGGGAGGAAGGCTACACCTTC. J is TRBJ1-2 and V is TRBV30; D is undetermined. Germline CDR1 GTSNPN, CDR2 SVGIG (reference sequence). V lost 3 bases to trimming and J lost 8 bases, with 16 bases between them. This CDR3 has 13 amino acids.

The chain links TRBV7-2 to TRBJ2-2; 7 bases agree with TRBD2. Germline CDR1 reads SGHTA; CDR2 reads FQGNSA. Trimming removed 7 bases from V and 8 bases from J; junction bases left unmatched: 4. This CDR3 comprises 12 residues. The CDR3 protein is CASIRGVGELFF. The CDR3 DNA reads TGTGCCAGCATCCGGGGGGTAGGGGAGCTGTTTTTT.

This chain uses TRBV19 with TRBJ1-3, with D perhaps TRBD1 (6 bases). V was cut by 6 bases and J by 0 bases, with 12 bases left in between. Germline lookup yields CDR1 LNHDA and CDR2 SQIVND (reference sequence). The CDR3 has 15 residues. The CDR3 loop is CASSPTGSSGNTIYF. Here the CDR3 DNA reads TGTGCCAGTAGCCCGACAGGCTCCTCTGGAAACACCATATATTTT.

The rearrangement links TRBV28 to TRBJ2-2, with a tentative D call TRBD1 (5 bases). Germline V gene data show CDR1 as MDHEN and CDR2 as SYDVKM. V was clipped by 8 bases and J by 6 bases, with 10 bases between them. This CDR3 spans 12 amino acids. The CDR3 sequence is CASLQGSGELFF. CDR3 DNA: TGTGCCAGCCTCCAGGGATCCGGGGAGCTGTTTTTT.

The count of this clone is one. The chain is built from TRBV10-3 and TRBJ2-1; D remains ambiguous. The ends were cut back, 0 bases at V and 1 base at J, with 7 bases in the middle. Germline lookup yields CDR1 ENHRY and CDR2 SYGVKD. This CDR3 comprises 15 residues. This CDR3 reads CAISESAGSYNEQFF. The CDR3 DNA is TGTGCCATCAGTGAGTCGGCAGGTTCCTACAATGAGCAGTTCTTC.

Only a few counts were recorded for this clone. The chain has TRBV6-5 and TRBJ1-1; 7 bases align to TRBD1. The ends lost 5 bases at V and 5 bases at J; junction bases unmatched: 11. Germline CDR1 reads MNHEY; CDR2 reads SVGAGI. This CDR3 has 15 amino acids. CDR3 DNA: TGTGCCAGCAGTCCTAACAGGGGTGACGGAACTGAAGCTTTCTTT. It codes for CASSPNRGDGTEAFF.

The chain combines TRBV4-1 with TRBJ1-4; TRBD1 is a possible D gene (6 bases). The CDR3 contains 16 residues. Germline loops: CDR1 MGHRA, CDR2 YSYEKL. The V end lost 3 bases, the J end lost 7 bases, and 18 bases lay between the germline ends. CDR3 region: CASSQRTGTLSEKLFF. As DNA, the CDR3 is TGCGCCAGCAGCCAGAGAACCGGGACATTAAGTGAAAAACTGTTTTTT.

J is TRBJ1-3 and V is TRBV5-1; tentative D call: TRBD1 (5 bases). This CDR3 region has 15 residues. Germline CDR1 and CDR2: SGHRS and YFSETQ. V shed 0 bases and J shed 4 bases, with 11 bases lying between them. The chain's CDR3 is CASSLDHGAGNTIYF. CDR3 in DNA: TGCGCCAGCAGCTTGGATCATGGGGCCGGAAACACCATATATTTT.

This clone was counted only a few times. This chain links TRBV6-4 with TRBJ1-6; TRBD1 aligns across 7 bases. CDR1 MRHNA and CDR2 SNTAGT come from the germline V gene. The ends lost 4 bases at V and 7 bases at J; junction bases unmatched: 1. The CDR3 runs 13 residues. The CDR3, as DNA: TGTGCCAGCAGTGGGGACAGCAATTCACCCCTCCACTTT. Its protein is CASSGDSNSPLHF.

This clone was detected once. The V call is TRBV7-9, the J call TRBJ1-5; 11 bases are a match to TRBD1. Trimming took 4 bases from V and 4 from J; bases not matched to a gene: 6. The germline gives CDR1 SEHNR, CDR2 FQNEAQ (reference sequence). The CDR3 covers 16 residues. The CDR3 bases are TGTGCCAGCAGCTCGTCCGGGACAGGGGGTAATCAGCCCCAGCATTTT. Its translation: CASSSSGTGGNQPQHF.

In this sample, this clone turned up a few times. The CDR3 nucleotides read TGTGCCAGCAGCTTGCCGGGACAGGGGCATGACGAGCAGTACTTC. Encoded protein: CASSLPGQGHDEQYF. This chain connects TRBV5-4 to TRBJ2-7; 10 bases line up with TRBD1. The germline gives CDR1 SGHNT, CDR2 YYREEE (reference sequence). With V trimmed by 1 base and J by 5 bases, 6 bases remained unmatched. CDR3 length equals 15 residues.

The rearrangement links TRBV19 to TRBJ2-1; the match to TRBD2 covers 10 bases. The CDR3 has 13 residues. Germline values: CDR1 LNHDA, CDR2 SQIVND (reference sequence). V dropped 9 bases and J dropped 4; count of bases not matched to a gene: 3. CDR3 sequence: CASQTSGYNEQFF. CDR3 in DNA: TGTGCCAGCCAGACTAGCGGGTACAATGAGCAGTTCTTC.

This sequence joins TRBV6-5 and TRBJ1-1, with D perhaps matching TRBD1 (5 bases). This CDR3 is built from 14 residues. Deletions cut 6 bases from V and 0 bases from J, with 11 bases between. CDR1 and CDR2 (germline): MNHEY, SVGAGI. The CDR3: CASSLTDMNTEAFF. CDR3 in DNA: TGTGCCAGCAGCCTGACGGACATGAACACTGAAGCTTTCTTT.

This rearrangement joins TRBV7-9 to TRBJ2-3; 9 bases line up with TRBD2. J was trimmed by 1 base and V by 2 bases; bases with no gene match: 1. Germline V lookup: CDR1 SEHNR, CDR2 FQNEAQ (reference sequence). There are 15 residues in the CDR3. CDR3 amino acids: CASSLLAGRTDTQYF. In nucleotides, the CDR3 is TGTGCCAGCAGCTTACTAGCGGGACGCACAGATACGCAGTATTTT.

This clone has only one observation. V and J are TRBV9 and TRBJ1-2; tentatively, D is TRBD1 (6 bases). The ends were cut back, 0 bases at V and 6 bases at J, with 18 bases in the middle. CDR3 length: 16 amino acids. CDR1 SGDLS and CDR2 YYNGEE come from the germline V gene. The DNA for the CDR3 is TGTGCCAGCAGCGTAGTTGTGGGACACGGGAAGGATGGCTACACCTTC. Translating it yields CASSVVVGHGKDGYTF.

This clone was detected a few times. The chain combines TRBV28 with TRBJ1-4; 9 positions match TRBD1. CDR1 is MDHEN, CDR2 SYDVKM, per germline. V lost 6 bases to trimming and J lost 3 bases; unmatched junction nucleotides: 5. The CDR3 has 15 residues. The CDR3 loop reads CASRGQGSPNEKLFF. As DNA, the CDR3 is TGTGCCAGCAGGGGACAGGGATCCCCTAATGAAAAACTGTTTTTT.

As regards this clone: Distinct nucleotide sequences in the sample also encode this CDR3. The rearrangement joins TRBV5-4 to TRBJ2-7; TRBD2 might be the D (5 bases). The germline CDR1 and CDR2 sequences are SGHNT and YYREEE (reference sequence). This CDR3 has 12 amino acids. Trimming cost V 4 bases and J 0 bases, with 5 bases left between them. The CDR3 sequence: CASSRDSYEQYF. The CDR3 nucleotides are TGTGCCAGCAGCCGGGACTCCTACGAGCAGTACTTC.

The chain recombines TRBV5-4 with TRBJ1-2; 9 positions agree with TRBD1. J gave up 11 bases and V 3 bases, and 11 bases lay outside the gene matches. The germline V gene encodes CDR1 SGHNT and CDR2 YYREEE (reference sequence). This CDR3 has 14 residues. The CDR3 DNA reads as TGTGCCAGCAGCTCCTTGGACAGGGGTAGGTGGTACACCTTC. It codes for CASSSLDRGRWYTF.